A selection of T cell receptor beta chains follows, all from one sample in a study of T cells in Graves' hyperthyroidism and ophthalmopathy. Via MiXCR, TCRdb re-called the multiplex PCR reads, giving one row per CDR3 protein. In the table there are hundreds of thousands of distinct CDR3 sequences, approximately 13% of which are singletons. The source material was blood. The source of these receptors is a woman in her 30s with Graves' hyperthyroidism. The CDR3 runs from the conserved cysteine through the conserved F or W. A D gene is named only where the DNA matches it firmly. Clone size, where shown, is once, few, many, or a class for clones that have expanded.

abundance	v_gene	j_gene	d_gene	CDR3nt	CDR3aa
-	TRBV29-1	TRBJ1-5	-	TGCAGCGTCGCGCAAGCCTCCTCCGGGGGGGGGGATGTAATGCCCCAGCATTTT	CSVAQASSGGGDVMPQHF
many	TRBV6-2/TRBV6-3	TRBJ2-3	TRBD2	TGTGCCAGCAGCTCAACTAGCGGGAGTCCAGATACGCAGTATTTT	CASSSTSGSPDTQYF
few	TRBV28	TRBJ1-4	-	TGTGCCAGCAGTTTCGGCGGGGGGGTCGGAAAACTGTTTTTT	CASSFGGGVGKLFF
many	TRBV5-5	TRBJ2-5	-	TGTGCCAGCACCCCGCCGGGACAAGAGACCCAGTACTTC	CASTPPGQETQYF
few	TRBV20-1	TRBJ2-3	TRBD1	TGCAGTGCTAGAGAGCGACAGGGGCATATTTGGCAGTATTTT	CSARERQGHIWQYF
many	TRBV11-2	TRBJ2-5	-	TGTGCCAGCAGCTTAGGGGGGCACCCAGAGACCCAGTACTTC	CASSLGGHPETQYF
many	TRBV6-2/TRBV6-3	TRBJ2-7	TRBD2	TGTGCCAGCAGTCGATTAGCGGGAGGAGGAAACGAGCAGTACTTC	CASSRLAGGGNEQYF
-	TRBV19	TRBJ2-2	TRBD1	TGTGCCAGTAGTATAGGGACAGGGATTCGCGGGGAGCTGTTTTTT	CASSIGTGIRGELFF
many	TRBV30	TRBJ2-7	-	TGTGCCTGGGGGACGGTGGGCTATTACGAGCAGTACTTC	CAWGTVGYYEQYF
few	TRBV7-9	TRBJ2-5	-	TGTGCCAGCAGCTTGTCGACAACAGGGCGAGAGACCCAGTACTTC	CASSLSTTGRETQYF
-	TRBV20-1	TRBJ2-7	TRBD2	TGCAGTGCTAGAGATCGAGCGGGAGGGTACGAGCAGTACTTC	CSARDRAGGYEQYF
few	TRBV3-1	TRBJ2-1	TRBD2	TGTGCCAGCAGCCTTGAGGGAGGGAACAATGAGCAGTTCTTC	CASSLEGGNNEQFF
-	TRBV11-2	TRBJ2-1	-	TGTGCCAGCAGCTTAGCCCGGTCAACTGGTGAGCAGTTCTTC	CASSLARSTGEQFF
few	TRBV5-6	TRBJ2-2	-	TGTGCCAGCAGCCGGACTGGGTTTGACGGGGAGCTGTTTTTT	CASSRTGFDGELFF
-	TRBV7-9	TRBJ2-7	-	TGTGCCAGCAGCTTAGAGGTTAGGGACGAGCAGTACTTC	CASSLEVRDEQYF
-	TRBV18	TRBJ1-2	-	TGTGCCAGCTCACCTCCCCAGGGGAACTATGGCTACACCTTC	CASSPPQGNYGYTF
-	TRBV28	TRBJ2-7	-	TGTGCCAGCAGTAGGTGGTACGAGCAGTACTTC	CASSRWYEQYF
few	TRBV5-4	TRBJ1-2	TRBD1	TGTGCCAGCAGCTTGGCCCAGGGGGCAACCAGTGGCTACACCTTC	CASSLAQGATSGYTF
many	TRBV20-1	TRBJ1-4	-	TGCAGTGCTAAGGGAGGTCAGGAAAAACTGTTTTTT	CSAKGGQEKLFF
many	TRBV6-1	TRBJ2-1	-	TGTGCCAGCAGTGAAACGGAGTACAATGAGCAGTTCTTC	CASSETEYNEQFF
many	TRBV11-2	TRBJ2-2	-	TGTGCCAGCAGCACATCTCTAGGACCGGCCGGGGAGCTGTTTTTT	CASSTSLGPAGELFF
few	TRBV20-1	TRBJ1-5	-	TGCAGTGCTAGGGGATACAGGGACGGAGCCAGCCAGCCCCAGCATTTT	CSARGYRDGASQPQHF
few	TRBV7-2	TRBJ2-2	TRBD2	TGTGCCAGCAGCTTACGGCGGGAGCGGGGCACCGGGGAGCTGTTTTTT	CASSLRRERGTGELFF
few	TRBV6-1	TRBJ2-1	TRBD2	TGTGCCAGCAGGGGGGAAGCGGGAGGACGGTTCTTC	CASRGEAGGRFF
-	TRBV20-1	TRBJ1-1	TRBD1	TGCAGTGCTAGAGGCGACAGGGTGACACGGACTGAAGCTTTCTTT	CSARGDRVTRTEAFF
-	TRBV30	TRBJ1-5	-	TGTGCCTGGACACCGGGCGACCGGGGTCAGCCCCAGCATTTT	CAWTPGDRGQPQHF
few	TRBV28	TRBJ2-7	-	TGTGCCAGCAGTTTATTGGCAGACGAGCAGTACTTC	CASSLLADEQYF
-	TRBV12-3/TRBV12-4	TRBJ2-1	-	TGTGCCAGCAAACCTCTAGGTCTCCCCAACCAGCAGTTCTTC	CASKPLGLPNQQFF
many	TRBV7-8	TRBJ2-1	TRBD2	TGTGCCAGCAGCTTGGGGGGGAGAGGCTCCTACAATGAGCAGTTCTTC	CASSLGGRGSYNEQFF
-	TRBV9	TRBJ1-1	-	TGTGCCAGCGGCGAAGAAGGGGGGGGGACTGAAGCTTTCTTT	CASGEEGGGTEAFF
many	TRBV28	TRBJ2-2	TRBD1	TGTGCCAGCAGAACCGGGACAGGGAACACCGGGGAGCTGTTTTTT	CASRTGTGNTGELFF
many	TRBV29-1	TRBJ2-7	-	TGCAGCGTTGAAGAGGGGGATTCCTACGAGCAGTACTTC	CSVEEGDSYEQYF
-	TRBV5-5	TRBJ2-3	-	TGTGCCAGCCAGTGGGGGTCCGATACGCAGTATTTT	CASQWGSDTQYF
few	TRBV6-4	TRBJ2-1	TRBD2	TGTGCCAGCAGTGACTCGCCTAGCGGGAGAGGTGAGCAGTTCTTC	CASSDSPSGRGEQFF
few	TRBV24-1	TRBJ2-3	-	TGTGCCACCAGTGATCGCCGCGTATCCGATACGCAGTATTTT	CATSDRRVSDTQYF
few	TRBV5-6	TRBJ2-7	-	TGTGCCAGCAGCTTGTCGTTGGGTCGGCAAGGGAACGAGCAGTACTTC	CASSLSLGRQGNEQYF
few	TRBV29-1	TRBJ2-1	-	TGCAGTACCGAAACGAACAATGAGCAGTTCTTC	CSTETNNEQFF
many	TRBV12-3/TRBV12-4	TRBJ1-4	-	TGTGCCAGCCTCCCTTTGGGGGAAGGGAATGAAAAACTGTTTTTT	CASLPLGEGNEKLFF
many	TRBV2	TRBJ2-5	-	TGTGCCAGCAGAAACTGGGGCGCGGAGACCCAGTACTTC	CASRNWGAETQYF
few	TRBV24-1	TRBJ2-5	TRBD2	TGTGCCACCAGTGACTCCGGGACTAGCGGGATTGACCAAGAGACCCAGTACTTC	CATSDSGTSGIDQETQYF
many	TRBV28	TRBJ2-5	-	TGTGCCAGCAGGTACCCTCGGGGGAACCAAGAGACCCAGTACTTC	CASRYPRGNQETQYF
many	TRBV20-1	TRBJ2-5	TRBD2	TGCAGTGCTAGAGATCAATCCGGCGGGAGGGGTGAGACCCAGTACTTC	CSARDQSGGRGETQYF
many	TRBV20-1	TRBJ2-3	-	TGCAGTGCTTTTCCGACTAGGGGAGATACGCAGTATTTT	CSAFPTRGDTQYF
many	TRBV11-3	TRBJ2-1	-	TGTGCCAGCAGCCCCCCGGATCAGTATGAGCAGTTCTTC	CASSPPDQYEQFF
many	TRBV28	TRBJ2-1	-	TGTGCCAGCAGTTTCTCGGTTGGCCTGACCTACAATGAGCAGTTCTTC	CASSFSVGLTYNEQFF